The clone carrying this TCR beta chain has a count of ten or more. Its antigen is unidentified. This entry comes from a study of T cell repertoires in cytomegalovirus infection. The wider study: Signatures in public TCR beta sequences pointed to both CMV infection and matching HLA type.

Looked up from germline, CDR1 is MNHEY and CDR2 is SVGEGT. The V gene lost 2 bases and the J gene lost 5 bases, with 15 bases spanning the gap. The CDR3 sequence is 15 residues long. Overall study findings and caveats: Accumulated public TCR beta family frequency recognized individuals carrying CMV together with the relevant HLA. In two of eight donors, the top clonotype was HLA-C-restricted CMV-specific.

One entry per CDR3 protein results from TCRdb running MiXCR on the reads. The table has 150,000 to 200,000 distinct CDR3 sequences, 9.5% seen once; the top ten hold about 5%. This chain uses TRBV6-2 or TRBV6-3 with TRBJ2-5; no reliable D call. The material sequenced was PBMCs. The sequence derives from a human donor in good health (CMV status not recorded). Some clones in this sample may be carry-over from other donors' samples. The CDR3 region has the DNA TGTGCCAGCAGTTACCGGCTGGGGATGACGGAGACCCAGTACTTC. This codes for CASSYRLGMTETQYF.